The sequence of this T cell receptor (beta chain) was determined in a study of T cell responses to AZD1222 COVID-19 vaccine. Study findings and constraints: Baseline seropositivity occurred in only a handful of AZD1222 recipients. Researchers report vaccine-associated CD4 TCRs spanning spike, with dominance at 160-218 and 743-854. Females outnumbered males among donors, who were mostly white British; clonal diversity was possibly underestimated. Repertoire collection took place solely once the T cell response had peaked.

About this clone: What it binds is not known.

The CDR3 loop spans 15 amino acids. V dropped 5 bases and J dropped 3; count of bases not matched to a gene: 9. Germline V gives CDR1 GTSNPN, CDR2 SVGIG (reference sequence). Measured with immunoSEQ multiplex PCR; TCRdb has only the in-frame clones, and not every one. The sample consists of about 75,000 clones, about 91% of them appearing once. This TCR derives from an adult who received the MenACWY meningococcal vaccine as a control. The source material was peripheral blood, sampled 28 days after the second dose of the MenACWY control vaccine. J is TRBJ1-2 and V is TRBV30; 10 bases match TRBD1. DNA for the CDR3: TGTGCCTGGGCCGGGGACAGGGGATATCACTATGGCTACACCTTC. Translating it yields CAWAGDRGYHYGYTF.